Here is one T cell receptor (beta chain) with its context. The sample holds other DNA sequences that translate to the same CDR3. Cells designated naive CD8 were CD45RO-negative and were positively selected for CCR7, with terminally differentiated effector memory CD45RA+ cells excluded. The data belong to a study of shared clonotypes between healthy human individuals. This CDR3 is built from 12 residues. Per germline, CDR1 SGHNT and CDR2 YYREEE (reference sequence). V was cut by 0 bases and J by 4 bases, with 5 bases left in between. Only in-frame clones appear in the TCRdb table, and some are missing; sequencing was by immunoSEQ multiplex PCR. The table includes about 700,000 clones, around 90% detected once.

Input material: naive CD8+ T cells sorted from blood. The chain uses TRBV5-4 and TRBJ2-7, with no clear D. This TCR derives from a man aged 30-40 years in good health. Written as DNA, the CDR3 is TGTGCCAGCAGCTTGGAGGCTTACGAGCAGTACTTC. The encoded protein is CASSLEAYEQYF.